What follows are 22 T cell receptor beta chains derived from one specimen sequenced in a study of T cells expressing NK-cell markers (dated by TCRdb to 2018 to 2021). Libraries came from 5' RACE. Sequencer: Illumina HiSeq 2000. TCRdb reprocessed the reads, so every CDR3 protein sequence counts as one entry and DNA is not shown. This sample's table contains some 140,000 distinct CDR3 sequences. Around a third of the sample is held by the ten biggest clonotypes. The sequencing sample was made of blood T cells: a sorted CD56 or NKG2C T cell subset, CD4+ or CD8+ T cells, or bulk PBMC T cells (not recorded which). These receptors were collected from a woman in her forties or fifties in good health. Donor details come from another sample of the same person, matched by shared clones.

This chain links TRBV2 with TRBJ2-5; TCRdb's D call of TRBD2 is untestable without DNA. The CDR3 contains 16 residues. Germline loops: CDR1 SNHLY, CDR2 FYNNEI. Here the CDR3 reads CASSLQFGSHQETQYF.

V gene TRBV2 combines with J gene TRBJ1-2; TCRdb's D gene call, TRBD1, goes unchecked for lack of DNA. The V gene's germline CDR1 is SNHLY and CDR2 FYNNEI. The CDR3 is 16 amino acids. CDR3 amino acids: CASRDQPRDRVEGYTF.

The chain has TRBV7-9 and TRBJ2-5; TCRdb's D call, TRBD1, is unchecked because there is no DNA. Germline V gene sequence: CDR1 SEHNR, CDR2 FQNEAQ (reference sequence). The CDR3 has 15 residues. The CDR3 sequence: CASSPGTAYQETQYF.

The rearrangement uses TRBV5-1 and TRBJ2-1; absent DNA, TCRdb's TRBD2 call cannot be checked. CDR3 length: 17 residues. Germline assignment: CDR1 SGHRS and CDR2 YFSETQ. Here the CDR3 reads CASSQKRPGLPNNEQFF.

This chain links TRBV12-3 or TRBV12-4 with TRBJ1-4; TCRdb returns TRBD1, unconfirmable since there is no DNA. The CDR3 is made up of 16 amino acids. The CDR3 loop reads CASSPGQGAKNEKLFF.

The chain joins TRBV7-6 to TRBJ2-2. CDR3 length equals 12 residues. Germline assignment: CDR1 SGHVS and CDR2 FNYEAQ. CDR3 sequence reads: CASSFLAGELFF.

The chain employs TRBV4-1 and TRBJ2-2. The germline CDR1 and CDR2 sequences are MGHRA and YSYEKL. This CDR3 has 13 amino acids. This chain's CDR3 is CASSLRPTGELFF.

The V and J genes are TRBV10-2 and TRBJ2-2. The germline CDR1 and CDR2 sequences are WSHSY and SAAADI. This CDR3 spans 11 amino acids. The CDR3 spells CASSEPGELFF.

The CDR3 sequence is CASKDRVITEAFF. This chain connects TRBV6-5 to TRBJ1-1; absent DNA, TCRdb's TRBD1 call cannot be checked. Germline values: CDR1 MNHEY, CDR2 SVGAGI. This CDR3 has 13 residues.

The gene calls are TRBV7-9 and TRBJ2-3; TCRdb proposes TRBD1, but this gene call is untestable without DNA. Germline values: CDR1 SEHNR, CDR2 FQNEAQ (reference sequence). The CDR3 covers 15 residues. The CDR3 spells CASSGTGTGADTQYF.

CDR3 residues: CASSLGVAGGSNNEQFF. The chain is built from TRBV7-6 and TRBJ2-1. CDR1 is SGHVS, CDR2 FNYEAQ, per germline. The CDR3 consists of 17 residues. The full variable domain, rest sourced from reference TRBV7-6 and TRBJ2-1, is GAGVSQSPRYKVTKRGQDVALRCDPISGHVSLYWYRQALGQGPEFLTYFNYEAQQDKSGLPNDRFSAERPEGSISTLTIQRTEQRDSAMYRCASSLGVAGGSNNEQFFGPGTRLTVL.

The chain joins TRBV6-5 to TRBJ2-1. The CDR3 loop spans 18 amino acids. CDR1 and CDR2 (germline): MNHEY, SVGAGI. CDR3 residues: CASSYSSPRQYSYNEQFF.

This chain connects TRBV7-7 to TRBJ2-1; TCRdb picks TRBD2, but there is no DNA to check that call. The CDR3 extends over 15 amino acids. Germline CDR1 and CDR2: SSHAT and FNYEAQ (reference sequence). The CDR3: CASSYGLAGNNEQFF.

The V and J genes are TRBV27 and TRBJ2-7. Germline CDR1 and CDR2: MNHEY and SMNVEV (reference sequence). The CDR3 has 12 residues. The CDR3 here is CASSFSSGEQYF.

The rearrangement uses TRBV20-1 and TRBJ2-7; TCRdb names TRBD2, which stays unverified in the absence of DNA. CDR1 and CDR2 (germline): DFQATT, SNEGSKA (reference sequence). The CDR3 extends over 16 amino acids. The CDR3 loop reads CSARDRGGSLPYEQYF.

The chain combines TRBV2 with TRBJ2-2; as DNA is missing, the TRBD2 call by TCRdb cannot be tested. The CDR3 is made up of 16 amino acids. Germline-derived CDR1 and CDR2 are SNHLY and FYNNEI. The CDR3 here is CASGGGLADNTGELFF. The variable domain in full, with the rest retrieved from reference TRBV2 and TRBJ2-2, is EPEVTQTPSHQVTQMGQEVILRCVPISNHLYFYWYRQILGQKVEFLVSFYNNEISEKSEIFDDQFSVERPDGSNFTLKIRSTKLEDSAMYFCASGGGLADNTGELFFGEGSRLTVL.

This chain uses TRBV24-1 with TRBJ2-2. CDR1 and CDR2 from the germline V gene are KGHDR and SFDVKD. The CDR3 consists of 12 residues. This chain's CDR3 is CATSDLTGELFF.

V usage is TRBV3-1 and J usage is TRBJ1-2; checking the TCRdb D call of TRBD1 is not possible without DNA. The CDR3 length is 15 residues. Germline loops: CDR1 LGHDT, CDR2 YNNKEL (reference sequence). The CDR3 reads CASRGTAGTNYGYTF.

The chain has TRBV14 and TRBJ1-1; there is no DNA to check the TCRdb D call of TRBD1. Germline CDR1 SGHDN, CDR2 FVKESK. The CDR3 is 16 residues long. Here the CDR3 reads CASSHLAPGDSTEAFF.

The chain links TRBV5-4 to TRBJ2-7. Germline CDR1 is SGHNT and CDR2 is YYREEE (reference sequence). The CDR3 contains 13 residues. CDR3 protein: CASSFEASREQYF.

V and J are TRBV7-9 and TRBJ2-5; TCRdb's D call of TRBD2 is untestable without DNA. Germline loops: CDR1 SEHNR, CDR2 FQNEAQ (reference sequence). This CDR3 comprises 16 residues. The CDR3: CASSPRLAGDQETQYF.

The chain uses TRBV4-1 and TRBJ1-2; the D gene TCRdb calls, TRBD1, cannot be checked with no DNA. The CDR3 has 14 residues. The germline CDR1 and CDR2 sequences are MGHRA and YSYEKL. This chain's CDR3 is CASSQAGTDYGYTF.